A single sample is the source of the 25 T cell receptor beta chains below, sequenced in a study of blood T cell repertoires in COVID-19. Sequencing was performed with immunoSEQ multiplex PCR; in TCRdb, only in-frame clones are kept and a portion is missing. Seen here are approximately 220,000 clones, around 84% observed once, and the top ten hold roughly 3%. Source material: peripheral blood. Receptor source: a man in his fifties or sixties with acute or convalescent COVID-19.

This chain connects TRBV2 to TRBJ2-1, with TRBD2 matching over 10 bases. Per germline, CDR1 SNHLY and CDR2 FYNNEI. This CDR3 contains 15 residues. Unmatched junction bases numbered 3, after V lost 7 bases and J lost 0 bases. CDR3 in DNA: TGTGCCAGCACCTCTAGCGGGAGCTCCTACAATGAGCAGTTCTTC. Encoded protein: CASTSSGSSYNEQFF.

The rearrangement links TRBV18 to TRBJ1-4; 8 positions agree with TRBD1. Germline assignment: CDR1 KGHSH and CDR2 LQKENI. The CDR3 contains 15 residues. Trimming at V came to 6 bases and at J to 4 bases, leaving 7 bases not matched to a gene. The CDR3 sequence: CASSPRTGFNEKLFF. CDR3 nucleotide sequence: TGTGCCAGCTCGCCAAGGACAGGGTTTAATGAAAAACTGTTTTTT.

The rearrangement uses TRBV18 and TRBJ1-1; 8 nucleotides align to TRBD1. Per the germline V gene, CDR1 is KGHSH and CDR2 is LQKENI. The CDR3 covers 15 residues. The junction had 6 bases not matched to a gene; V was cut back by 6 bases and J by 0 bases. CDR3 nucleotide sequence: TGTGCCAGCTCTCCGGACAGGGAAATGAACACTGAAGCTTTCTTT. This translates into CASSPDREMNTEAFF.

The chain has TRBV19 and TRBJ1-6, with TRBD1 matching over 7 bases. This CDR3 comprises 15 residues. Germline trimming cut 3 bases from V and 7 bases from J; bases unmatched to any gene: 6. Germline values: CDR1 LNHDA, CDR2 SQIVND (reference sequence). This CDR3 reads CASSISAGGNSPLHF. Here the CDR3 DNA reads TGTGCCAGTAGTATTTCGGCAGGGGGAAATTCACCCCTCCACTTT. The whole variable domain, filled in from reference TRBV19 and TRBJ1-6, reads DGGITQSPKYLFRKEGQNVTLSCEQNLNHDAMYWYRQDPGQGLRLIYYSQIVNDFQKGDIAEGYSVSREKKESFPLTVTSAQKNPTAFYLCASSISAGGNSPLHFGNGTRLTVT.

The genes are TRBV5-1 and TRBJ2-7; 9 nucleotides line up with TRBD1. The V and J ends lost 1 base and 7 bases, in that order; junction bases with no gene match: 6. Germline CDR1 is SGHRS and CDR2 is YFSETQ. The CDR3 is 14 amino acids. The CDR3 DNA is TGCGCCAGCAGCTTGTTGGACAGGGGAGGGGAGCAGTACTTC. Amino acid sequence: CASSLLDRGGEQYF.

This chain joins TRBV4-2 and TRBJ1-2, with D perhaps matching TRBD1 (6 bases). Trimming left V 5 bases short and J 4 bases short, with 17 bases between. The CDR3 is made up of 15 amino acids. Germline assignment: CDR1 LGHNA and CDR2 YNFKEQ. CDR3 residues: CASSARTGSAYGYTF. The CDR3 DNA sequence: TGTGCCAGCAGCGCTAGAACAGGGTCTGCCTATGGCTACACCTTC.

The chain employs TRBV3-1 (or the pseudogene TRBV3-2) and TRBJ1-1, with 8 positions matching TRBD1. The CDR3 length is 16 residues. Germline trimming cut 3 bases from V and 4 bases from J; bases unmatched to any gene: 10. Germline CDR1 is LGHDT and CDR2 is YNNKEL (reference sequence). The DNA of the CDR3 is TGTGCCAGCAGCCACAGAGGCAGGGGGCAAGGCACTGAAGCTTTCTTT. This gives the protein CASSHRGRGQGTEAFF.

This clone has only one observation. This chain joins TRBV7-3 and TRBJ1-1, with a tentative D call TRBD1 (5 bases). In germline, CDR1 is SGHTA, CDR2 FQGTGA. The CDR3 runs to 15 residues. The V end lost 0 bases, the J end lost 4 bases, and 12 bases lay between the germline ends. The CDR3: CASSLTLGEGTEAFF. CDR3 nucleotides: TGTGCCAGCAGCTTAACGTTGGGGGAGGGCACTGAAGCTTTCTTT.

CDR3 coding DNA: TGTGCCAGCAGCTTAGATCAGGGTTTGGGCTACACCTTC. Translation gives CASSLDQGLGYTF. V usage is TRBV11-2 and J usage is TRBJ1-2; maybe TRBD1 (5 bases). This CDR3 contains 13 residues. Germline CDR1 SGHAT, CDR2 FQNNGV. The V end was cut by 0 bases, the J end by 8 bases, with 10 bases between.

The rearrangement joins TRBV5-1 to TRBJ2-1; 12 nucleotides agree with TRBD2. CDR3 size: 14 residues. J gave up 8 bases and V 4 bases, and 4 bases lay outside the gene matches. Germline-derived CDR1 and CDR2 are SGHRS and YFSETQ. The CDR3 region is CASSPWTSGDEQFF. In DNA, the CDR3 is TGCGCCAGCAGCCCATGGACTAGCGGGGATGAGCAGTTCTTC.

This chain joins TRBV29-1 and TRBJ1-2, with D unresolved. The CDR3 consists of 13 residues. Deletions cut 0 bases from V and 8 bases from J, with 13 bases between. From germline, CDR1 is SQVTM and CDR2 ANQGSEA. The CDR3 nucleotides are TGCAGCGTTGAAGATCGTCGGGGAGGCGGCTACACCTTC. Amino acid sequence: CSVEDRRGGGYTF.

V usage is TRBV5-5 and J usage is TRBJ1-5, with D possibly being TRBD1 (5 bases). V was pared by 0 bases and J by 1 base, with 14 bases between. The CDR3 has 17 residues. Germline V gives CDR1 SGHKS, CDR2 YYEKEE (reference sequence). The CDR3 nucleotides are TGTGCCAGCAGCTTGGGCGCAGGGCTCCTGAGCAATCAGCCCCAGCATTTT. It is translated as CASSLGAGLLSNQPQHF.

DNA for the CDR3: TGTGCCACCAGTGGGGCGACCCCCCCCTACGAGCAGTACTTC. It codes for CATSGATPPYEQYF. The chain combines TRBV24-1 with TRBJ2-7; D uncertain. The CDR3 length is 14 residues. V dropped 5 bases and J dropped 2 bases, with 12 bases sitting between them. Germline CDR1 is KGHDR and CDR2 is SFDVKD.

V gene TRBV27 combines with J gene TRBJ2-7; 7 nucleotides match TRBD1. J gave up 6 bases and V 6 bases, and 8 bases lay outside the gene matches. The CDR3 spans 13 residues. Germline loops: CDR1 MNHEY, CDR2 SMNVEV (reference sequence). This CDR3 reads CASRIWTGLEQYF. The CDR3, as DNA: TGTGCCAGCAGAATATGGACAGGCCTCGAGCAGTACTTC.

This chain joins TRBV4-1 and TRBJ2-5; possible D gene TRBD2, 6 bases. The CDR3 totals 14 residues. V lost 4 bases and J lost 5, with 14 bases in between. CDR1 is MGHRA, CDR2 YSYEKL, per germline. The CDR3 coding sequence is TGCGCCAGCAGCCCTCAAGCGGAGGGGGAGACCCAGTACTTC. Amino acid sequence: CASSPQAEGETQYF.

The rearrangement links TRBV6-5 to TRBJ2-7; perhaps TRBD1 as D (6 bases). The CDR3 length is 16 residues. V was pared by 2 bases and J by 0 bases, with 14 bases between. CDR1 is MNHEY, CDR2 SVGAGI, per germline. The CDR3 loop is CASSYKRDTASYEQYF. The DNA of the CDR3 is TGTGCCAGCAGTTACAAAAGGGACACCGCCTCCTACGAGCAGTACTTC.

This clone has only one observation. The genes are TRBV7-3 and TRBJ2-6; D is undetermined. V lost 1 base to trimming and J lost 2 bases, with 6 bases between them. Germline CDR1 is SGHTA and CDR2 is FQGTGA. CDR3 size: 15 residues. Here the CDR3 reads CASSLSQAGANVLTF. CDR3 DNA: TGTGCCAGCAGCTTAAGCCAGGCTGGGGCCAACGTCCTGACTTTC.

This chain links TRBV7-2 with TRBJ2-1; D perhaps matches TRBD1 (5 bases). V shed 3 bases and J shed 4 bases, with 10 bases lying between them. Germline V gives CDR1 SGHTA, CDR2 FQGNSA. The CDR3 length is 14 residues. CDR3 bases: TGTGCCAGCAGCTTCGACACAGGTTACAATGAGCAGTTCTTC. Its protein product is CASSFDTGYNEQFF.

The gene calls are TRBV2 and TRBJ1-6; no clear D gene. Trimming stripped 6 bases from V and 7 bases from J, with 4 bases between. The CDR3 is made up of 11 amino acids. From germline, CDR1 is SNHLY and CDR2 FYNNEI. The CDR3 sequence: CASRSNSPLHF. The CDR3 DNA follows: TGTGCCAGCAGGAGCAATTCACCCCTCCACTTT.

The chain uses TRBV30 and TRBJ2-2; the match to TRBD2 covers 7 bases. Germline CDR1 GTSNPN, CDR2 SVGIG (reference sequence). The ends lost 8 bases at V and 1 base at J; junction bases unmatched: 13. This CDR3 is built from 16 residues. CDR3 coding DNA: TGTGCCGGTTCACCAGCGGGGAAATTGAACACCGGGGAGCTGTTTTTT. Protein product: CAGSPAGKLNTGELFF.

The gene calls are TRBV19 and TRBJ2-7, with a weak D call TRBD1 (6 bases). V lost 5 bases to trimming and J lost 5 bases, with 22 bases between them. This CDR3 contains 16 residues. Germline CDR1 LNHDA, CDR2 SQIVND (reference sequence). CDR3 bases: TGTGCCAGTAGTCTCCCCGGGACAAGGTTGGGCGACGAGCAGTACTTC. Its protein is CASSLPGTRLGDEQYF.

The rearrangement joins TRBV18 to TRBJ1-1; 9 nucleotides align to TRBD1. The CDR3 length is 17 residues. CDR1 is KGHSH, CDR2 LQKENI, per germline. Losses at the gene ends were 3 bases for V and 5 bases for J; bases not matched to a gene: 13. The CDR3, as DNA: TGTGCCAGCTCACCCCGTAAAAATACAGGGGGCATGACTGAAGCTTTCTTT. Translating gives CASSPRKNTGGMTEAFF. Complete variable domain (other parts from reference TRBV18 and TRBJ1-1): NAGVMQNPRHLVRRRGQEARLRCSPMKGHSHVYWYRQLPEEGLKFMVYLQKENIIDESGMPKERFSAEFPKEGPSILRIQQVVRGDSAAYFCASSPRKNTGGMTEAFFGQGTRLTVV.

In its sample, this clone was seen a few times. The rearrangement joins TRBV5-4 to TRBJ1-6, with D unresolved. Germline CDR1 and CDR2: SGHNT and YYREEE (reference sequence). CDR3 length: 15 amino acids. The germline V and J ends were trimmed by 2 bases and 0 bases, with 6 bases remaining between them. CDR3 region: CASSLWSSYNSPLHF. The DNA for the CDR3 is TGTGCCAGCAGCTTATGGAGCTCCTATAATTCACCCCTCCACTTT. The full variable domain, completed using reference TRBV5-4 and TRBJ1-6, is ETGVTQSPTHLIKTRGQQVTLRCSSQSGHNTVSWYQQALGQGPQFIFQYYREEENGRGNFPPRFSGLQFPNYSSELNVNALELDDSALYLCASSLWSSYNSPLHFGNGTRLTVT.

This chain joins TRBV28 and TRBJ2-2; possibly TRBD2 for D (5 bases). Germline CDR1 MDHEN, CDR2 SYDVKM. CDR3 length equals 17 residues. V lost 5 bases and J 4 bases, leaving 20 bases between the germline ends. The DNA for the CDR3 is TGTGCCAGCAGTCAACTGAGGAGCGGTGGGAGCACCGGGGAGCTGTTTTTT. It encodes CASSQLRSGGSTGELFF.

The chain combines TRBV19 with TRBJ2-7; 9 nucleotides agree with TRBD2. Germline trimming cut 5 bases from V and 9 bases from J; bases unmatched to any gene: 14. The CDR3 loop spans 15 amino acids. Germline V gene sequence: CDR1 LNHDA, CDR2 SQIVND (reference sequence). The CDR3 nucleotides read TGTGCCAGTAGTCCTAGCGGGGAGCCCATCTCCGGGCAGTACTTC. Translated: CASSPSGEPISGQYF.